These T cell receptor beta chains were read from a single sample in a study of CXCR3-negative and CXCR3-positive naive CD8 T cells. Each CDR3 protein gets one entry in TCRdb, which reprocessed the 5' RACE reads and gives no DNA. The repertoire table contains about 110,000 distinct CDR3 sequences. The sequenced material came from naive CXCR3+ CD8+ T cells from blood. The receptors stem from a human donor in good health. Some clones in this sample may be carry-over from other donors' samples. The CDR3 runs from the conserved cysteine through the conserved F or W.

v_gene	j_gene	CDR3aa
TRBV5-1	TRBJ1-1	CASSLGQGIGEAFF
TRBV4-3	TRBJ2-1	CASSQAKGNEQFF
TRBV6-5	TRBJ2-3	CASSYSVAGGTDTQYF
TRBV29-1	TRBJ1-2	CSVPDPLGGYTF
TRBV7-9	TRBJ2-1	CASSWTVGPNEQFF
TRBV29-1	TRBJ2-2	CSVVGFTGELFF
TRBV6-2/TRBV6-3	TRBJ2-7	CASRGASTDHEQYF
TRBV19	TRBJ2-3	CASKIGSRVTDTQYF
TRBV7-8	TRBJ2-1	CASSEYRPSYNEQFF
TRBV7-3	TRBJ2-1	CASGDGDFAYNEQFF
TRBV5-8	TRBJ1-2	CASSLIDSGGYTF
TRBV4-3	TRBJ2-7	CASSPIHGDYEKYF
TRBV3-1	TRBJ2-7	CASSHQRGEQYF
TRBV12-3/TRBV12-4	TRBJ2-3	CASSLASGEEDTQYF
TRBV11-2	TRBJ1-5	CASSLGGHLSNQPQHF
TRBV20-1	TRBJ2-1	CSAPSGTIREQFF
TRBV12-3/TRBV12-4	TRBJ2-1	CASSFLGDYNEQFF
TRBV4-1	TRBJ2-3	CASTPGASTSTDTQYF
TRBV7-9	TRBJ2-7	CASSFEGHEQYF
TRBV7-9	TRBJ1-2	CASSLGNSGMREYGYTF
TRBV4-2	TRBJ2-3	CASSHGTSLSSQYF
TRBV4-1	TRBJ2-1	CASSQSAGLAGYNEQFF
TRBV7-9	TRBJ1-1	CASSLPLGVMNTEAFF